The rows below give T cell receptor beta chains drawn from one sample of a study of cytomegalovirus exposure and HLA in healthy donors. Produced via immunoSEQ multiplex PCR; TCRdb's table is partial and in-frame only. The sample records about 130,000 clones, about 80% being singletons. The sequenced sample was PBMCs. The receptors originated from a man aged 40-55 years in good health and CMV-seronegative. Each CDR3 is given with its conserved first and last residue. D genes are given only for firm matches. Size is omitted from some rows. Given values are once, few, many or a class for expanded clones.

NA,NA,TRBV30,TRBJ2-3,CAWSVVGTWDTQYF,TGTGCCTGGAGTGTAGTCGGTACCTGGGATACGCAGTATTTT
NA,NA,TRBV15,TRBJ2-5,CATSPRRAETQYF,TGTGCCACCAGCCCCAGGAGGGCGGAGACCCAGTACTTC
NA,few,TRBV9,TRBJ1-2,CASSALSTANYGYTF,TGTGCCAGCAGTGCACTCTCCACAGCTAACTATGGCTACACCTTC
NA,NA,TRBV6-4,TRBJ1-5,CASSDSKQLSVSNQPQHF,TGTGCCAGCAGTGACTCGAAACAGCTTTCCGTTAGCAATCAGCCCCAGCATTTT
NA,NA,TRBV18,TRBJ2-2,CASSPRGGGHTGELFF,TGTGCCAGCTCACCACGTGGAGGGGGCCACACCGGGGAGCTGTTTTTT
TRBD2,NA,TRBV29-1,TRBJ2-7,CSVVGGARTSGRYEQYF,TGCAGCGTTGTGGGTGGGGCGCGGACTAGCGGGAGGTACGAGCAGTACTTC
TRBD1,NA,TRBV6-5,TRBJ2-5,CASCRWTGGQETQYF,TGTGCCAGCTGTCGTTGGACAGGGGGCCAAGAGACCCAGTACTTC
NA,NA,TRBV21-1,TRBJ2-1,CASSKEEGLAGGLEYNEQFF,TGTGCCAGCAGCAAAGAGGAGGGACTAGCGGGAGGTCTAGAATACAATGAGCAGTTCTTC
NA,NA,TRBV19,TRBJ1-3,CASSPDRDSNTIYF,TGTGCCAGTAGCCCAGACAGAGATTCAAACACCATATATTTT
TRBD2,few,TRBV18,TRBJ2-3,CASSPGLAGTDTQYF,TGTGCCAGCTCACCAGGGCTAGCGGGCACAGATACGCAGTATTTT
TRBD1,NA,TRBV5-1,TRBJ2-1,CASSWGQENEQFF,TGCGCCAGCAGCTGGGGACAGGAAAATGAGCAGTTCTTC
TRBD1,NA,TRBV19,TRBJ1-5,CASRQGNQPQHF,TGTGCCAGTAGACAGGGGAATCAGCCCCAGCATTTT
TRBD1,NA,TRBV5-6,TRBJ1-5,CASSEWGTDSNQPQHF,TGTGCCAGCAGCGAATGGGGGACAGACTCTAATCAGCCCCAGCATTTT
NA,NA,TRBV2,TRBJ2-7,CASSSDRSYEQYF,TGTGCCAGCAGCAGCGACCGCTCCTACGAGCAGTACTTC
TRBD2,once,TRBV7-3,TRBJ2-1,CASSSGLAGAGNEQFF,TGTGCCAGCAGCTCTGGACTAGCGGGAGCTGGAAATGAGCAGTTCTTC
TRBD1,few,TRBV28,TRBJ1-1,CASSRTGEGVYTEAFF,TGTGCCAGCAGTCGGACAGGGGAGGGAGTTTACACTGAAGCTTTCTTT
NA,NA,TRBV5-4,TRBJ2-3,CASSQTTTDTQYF,TGTGCCAGCAGCCAAACAACCACAGATACGCAGTATTTT
TRBD1,NA,TRBV6-1,TRBJ1-2,CATSRDRLDYTF,TGTGCCACTTCGCGGGACAGGTTGGACTACACCTTC
NA,NA,TRBV6-1,TRBJ1-2,CASSEVGRRGYTF,TGTGCCAGCAGTGAAGTAGGCAGGCGTGGCTACACCTTC
TRBD2,few,TRBV6-1,TRBJ2-1,CASSGGLADYNEQFF,TGTGCCAGCAGTGGGGGACTAGCGGACTACAATGAGCAGTTCTTC
TRBD1,NA,TRBV19,TRBJ2-5,CASTGAGYQETQYF,TGTGCCAGCACAGGGGCTGGGTACCAAGAGACCCAGTACTTC
TRBD1,NA,TRBV27,TRBJ1-2,CASTSPGQGTSGYTF,TGTGCCAGCACCTCGCCGGGACAGGGAACGAGCGGCTACACCTTC
TRBD1,NA,TRBV4-1,TRBJ2-1,CASSDKMGQGAGYNEQFF,TGCGCCAGCAGCGATAAGATGGGACAGGGGGCAGGGTACAATGAGCAGTTCTTC
TRBD2,NA,TRBV2,TRBJ2-5,CASMLAVSGGAGATQYF,TGTGCCAGCATGTTAGCCGTTAGCGGGGGGGCCGGGGCGACCCAGTACTTC
NA,NA,TRBV11-3,TRBJ2-1,CASSLVAGADNEQFF,TGTGCCAGCAGCTTAGTCGCGGGGGCCGACAATGAGCAGTTCTTC
NA,NA,TRBV30,TRBJ1-2,CAWASGNYGYTF,TGTGCCTGGGCCTCCGGGAACTATGGCTACACCTTC
TRBD2,NA,TRBV4-2,TRBJ2-7,CASSPAGGFYEQYF,TGTGCCAGCAGCCCAGCGGGAGGGTTCTACGAGCAGTACTTC
TRBD1,NA,TRBV7-2,TRBJ1-2,CASSPSGTGYGYTF,TGTGCCAGCAGCCCGTCGGGGACAGGGTATGGCTACACCTTC
TRBD1,NA,TRBV19,TRBJ1-2,CASRSRDRDYGYTF,TGTGCCAGTAGGAGCCGGGACAGGGACTATGGCTACACCTTC
NA,NA,TRBV29-1,TRBJ2-2,CSVGTLNTGELFF,TGCAGCGTTGGCACTTTGAACACCGGGGAGCTGTTTTTT
NA,NA,TRBV2,TRBJ1-5,CASSPQVVSNQPQHF,TGTGCCAGCAGTCCCCAGGTAGTCAGCAATCAGCCCCAGCATTTT
NA,NA,TRBV6-5,TRBJ2-5,CASSFSGALGTQYF,TGTGCCAGCAGTTTCTCAGGGGCGCTGGGGACCCAGTACTTC
TRBD1,NA,TRBV27,TRBJ2-3,CASGKVGDRGITDTQYF,TGTGCCAGCGGCAAAGTTGGGGACAGGGGGATCACAGATACGCAGTATTTT
NA,few,TRBV30,TRBJ2-1,CAWNSQWEQFF,TGTGCCTGGAATTCACAATGGGAGCAGTTCTTC
NA,once,TRBV2,TRBJ1-4,CASSDPATNEKLFF,TGTGCCAGCAGTGACCCAGCAACTAATGAAAAACTGTTTTTT
NA,NA,TRBV5-6,TRBJ1-1,CASSLRSGIGTEAFF,TGTGCCAGCAGCTTAAGGTCAGGGATTGGCACTGAAGCTTTCTTT
NA,NA,TRBV19,TRBJ2-7,CASSIDRDYEQYF,TGTGCCAGTAGTATAGACAGGGACTACGAGCAGTACTTC
NA,NA,TRBV6-6,TRBJ2-2,CASSGRGAVNTGELFF,TGTGCCAGCAGTGGCCGGGGGGCGGTAAACACCGGGGAGCTGTTTTTT
NA,NA,TRBV5-1,TRBJ2-7,CASSFRATGEDEQYF,TGCGCCAGCAGCTTTAGGGCTACAGGGGAGGACGAGCAGTACTTC
TRBD2,NA,TRBV29-1,TRBJ2-2,CSVDLAGNTGELFF,TGCAGCGTTGACCTAGCGGGAAACACCGGGGAGCTGTTTTTT
TRBD1,NA,TRBV7-9,TRBJ2-3,CARSTGVADTQYF,TGTGCCAGGAGCACAGGGGTTGCAGATACGCAGTATTTT
TRBD1,NA,TRBV15,TRBJ2-7,CATTFDRGSYEQYF,TGTGCCACCACCTTCGACAGGGGCTCCTACGAGCAGTACTTC
NA,NA,TRBV2,TRBJ2-1,CASSERGGPYNEQFF,TGTGCCAGCAGTGAAAGGGGGGGCCCCTACAATGAGCAGTTCTTC
TRBD2,NA,TRBV6-5,TRBJ2-7,CASSYSLAGGYEQYF,TGTGCCAGCAGTTATTCTCTGGCGGGAGGTTACGAGCAGTACTTC
NA,NA,TRBV30,TRBJ2-3,CAWSSLASSTDTQYF,TGTGCCTGGAGTTCCCTAGCGTCTAGTACAGATACGCAGTATTTT
NA,NA,TRBV27,TRBJ2-2,CASSFPYTGELFF,TGTGCCAGCAGTTTCCCCTACACCGGGGAGCTGTTTTTT